The present T cell receptor (beta chain) was sequenced within a study of early T cells in non-severe SARS-CoV-2 infection. The CDR3 is 14 amino acids. V was shortened by 6 bases and J by 0 bases, with 10 bases between the two germline ends. The germline V gene has CDR1 MNHNS and CDR2 SASEGT. This clonotype was seen only a few times. MiXCR, run by TCRdb on the 5' RACE reads, gives a single entry per CDR3 protein. The repertoire includes approximately 110,000 distinct CDR3 sequences, under 15% of them detected once, and 21% sits in the top ten. The TCR originated in an adult who was a healthcare worker with PCR-confirmed SARS-CoV-2 infection or an uninfected control (not recorded which). The chain uses TRBV6-1 and TRBJ2-3; D gene unclear. Sequencing used whole blood. The CDR3 loop is CASRRLESTDTQYF. CDR3 nucleotides: TGTGCCAGCAGAAGACTGGAAAGCACAGATACGCAGTATTTT.